This is a list of T cell receptor beta chains from one sample in a study of T cell responses to AZD1222 COVID-19 vaccine. Method: immunoSEQ multiplex PCR; TCRdb's copy keeps in-frame clones and lacks some. Among 140,000 to 150,000 clones listed, 85% to 95% were seen once. Sequences were derived from peripheral blood, sampled after recovery from COVID-19. Source of these receptors: an adult who had recovered from COVID-19. The CDR3 runs from the conserved cysteine through the conserved F or W. The D gene is left open where the match is weak. Clone sizes are given selectively: once, few, many, or a class where the clone is expanded.

abundance,j_gene,d_gene,v_gene,CDR3nt,CDR3aa
NA,TRBJ1-1,TRBD1,TRBV9,TGTGCCAGCAGCCCTGAGCTTCAGGGGGCGCGAGGGGAAGCTTTCTTT,CASSPELQGARGEAFF
NA,TRBJ1-4,NA,TRBV28,TGTGCCAGCAGTTTAACAGCAACTAATGAAAAACTGTTTTTT,CASSLTATNEKLFF
NA,TRBJ2-5,TRBD1,TRBV6-5,TGTGCCAGCAGCTCGACAGGGCAGGGAGAGACCCAGTACTTC,CASSSTGQGETQYF
NA,TRBJ2-7,TRBD2,TRBV30,TGTGCCAGCTTAGCGGGAGGGCCAAACGAGCAGTACTTC,CASLAGGPNEQYF
NA,TRBJ2-2,TRBD1,TRBV5-4,TGTGCCAGCAGCGATTGGAGGGGACAGGGGGCAGGCGGGGAGCTGTTTTTT,CASSDWRGQGAGGELFF
NA,TRBJ2-7,NA,TRBV28,TGTGCCAGCAGACCGGGGGTGACCTCCTACGAGCAGTACTTC,CASRPGVTSYEQYF
NA,TRBJ2-2,NA,TRBV29-1,TGCAGCGTTGACATAGGGGGGAGTTCTGGGGAGCTGTTTTTT,CSVDIGGSSGELFF
NA,TRBJ2-1,TRBD2,TRBV6-5,TGTGCCAGCAGTTACGCGGGAGTGAATGAGCAGTTCTTC,CASSYAGVNEQFF
NA,TRBJ1-2,TRBD1,TRBV28,TGTGCCAGCAGTTTAACCAGGACAGGGAATGAGGGCTACACCTTC,CASSLTRTGNEGYTF
NA,TRBJ2-7,TRBD1,TRBV27,TGTGCCAGCAGCCTCCGACAGGGTTGGTACGAGCAGTACTTC,CASSLRQGWYEQYF
NA,TRBJ2-3,TRBD2,TRBV6-5,TGTGCCAGCAGTTTGACTAGCGGGATAGCAGATACGCAGTATTTT,CASSLTSGIADTQYF
NA,TRBJ1-4,TRBD1,TRBV9,TGTGCCAGCAGCGTAGCGGGCAGGGGGCCTCTTAATGAAAAACTGTTTTTT,CASSVAGRGPLNEKLFF
NA,TRBJ1-1,TRBD1,TRBV29-1,TGCAGCGTTGTGGGGCAGGGGGGGACTGAAGCTTTCTTT,CSVVGQGGTEAFF
NA,TRBJ1-2,TRBD1,TRBV4-1,TGCGCCAGCAGCTCCTGGACAGGTTATGGCTACACCTTC,CASSSWTGYGYTF
NA,TRBJ2-2,TRBD2,TRBV14,TGTGCCAGCAATTGGGGCGGGAGAGCCGGGGAGCTGTTTTTT,CASNWGGRAGELFF
NA,TRBJ1-2,NA,TRBV12-3/TRBV12-4,TGTGCCAGCAGTAGTAAGGGATTTTATGGCTACACCTTC,CASSSKGFYGYTF
NA,TRBJ1-6,TRBD1,TRBV5-5,TGTGCCAGCAGCTTATCGACAGGGTATAATTCACCCCTCCACTTT,CASSLSTGYNSPLHF
few,TRBJ2-7,TRBD2,TRBV7-9,TGTGCCAGCAGCTTAGTGGCGGGAGGGCCTTCCGAGCAGTACTTC,CASSLVAGGPSEQYF
NA,TRBJ2-2,NA,TRBV9,TGTGCCAGCAGCGTAGGGGGAGTACAGAACACCGGGGAGCTGTTTTTT,CASSVGGVQNTGELFF
NA,TRBJ1-3,NA,TRBV28,TGTGCCAGCAGTCCATCGGGTGGAAACACCATATATTTT,CASSPSGGNTIYF
NA,TRBJ2-2,NA,TRBV2,TGTGCCAGCAGTGGGGAGAGCCGGTCCGGGGAGCTGTTTTTT,CASSGESRSGELFF
NA,TRBJ1-2,TRBD1,TRBV18,TGTGCCAGCTCACCTACACTTGGGACAGGGGATGGCTACACCTTC,CASSPTLGTGDGYTF
once,TRBJ2-7,NA,TRBV19,TGTGCCAGTAGTATAGGATTTCTGGGACCAGGGAGAAGTAACGCGGGCGAGCAGTACTTC,CASSIGFLGPGRSNAGEQYF
NA,TRBJ2-3,NA,TRBV24-1,TGTGCCACCAGTGATGGGCAGGGAAGGACAGATACGCAGTATTTT,CATSDGQGRTDTQYF
few,TRBJ2-3,NA,TRBV20-1,TGCAGTGCCCGTGGCCGGGATACGCAGTATTTT,CSARGRDTQYF
NA,TRBJ2-2,TRBD2,TRBV28,TGTGCCAGCAGTTGGGGACTAGCGGGGGGCACCGGGGAGCTGTTTTTT,CASSWGLAGGTGELFF
NA,TRBJ2-3,TRBD1,TRBV7-9,TGTGCCAGCAGCGCTGACAGGGGGGGCGCAGATACGCAGTATTTT,CASSADRGGADTQYF